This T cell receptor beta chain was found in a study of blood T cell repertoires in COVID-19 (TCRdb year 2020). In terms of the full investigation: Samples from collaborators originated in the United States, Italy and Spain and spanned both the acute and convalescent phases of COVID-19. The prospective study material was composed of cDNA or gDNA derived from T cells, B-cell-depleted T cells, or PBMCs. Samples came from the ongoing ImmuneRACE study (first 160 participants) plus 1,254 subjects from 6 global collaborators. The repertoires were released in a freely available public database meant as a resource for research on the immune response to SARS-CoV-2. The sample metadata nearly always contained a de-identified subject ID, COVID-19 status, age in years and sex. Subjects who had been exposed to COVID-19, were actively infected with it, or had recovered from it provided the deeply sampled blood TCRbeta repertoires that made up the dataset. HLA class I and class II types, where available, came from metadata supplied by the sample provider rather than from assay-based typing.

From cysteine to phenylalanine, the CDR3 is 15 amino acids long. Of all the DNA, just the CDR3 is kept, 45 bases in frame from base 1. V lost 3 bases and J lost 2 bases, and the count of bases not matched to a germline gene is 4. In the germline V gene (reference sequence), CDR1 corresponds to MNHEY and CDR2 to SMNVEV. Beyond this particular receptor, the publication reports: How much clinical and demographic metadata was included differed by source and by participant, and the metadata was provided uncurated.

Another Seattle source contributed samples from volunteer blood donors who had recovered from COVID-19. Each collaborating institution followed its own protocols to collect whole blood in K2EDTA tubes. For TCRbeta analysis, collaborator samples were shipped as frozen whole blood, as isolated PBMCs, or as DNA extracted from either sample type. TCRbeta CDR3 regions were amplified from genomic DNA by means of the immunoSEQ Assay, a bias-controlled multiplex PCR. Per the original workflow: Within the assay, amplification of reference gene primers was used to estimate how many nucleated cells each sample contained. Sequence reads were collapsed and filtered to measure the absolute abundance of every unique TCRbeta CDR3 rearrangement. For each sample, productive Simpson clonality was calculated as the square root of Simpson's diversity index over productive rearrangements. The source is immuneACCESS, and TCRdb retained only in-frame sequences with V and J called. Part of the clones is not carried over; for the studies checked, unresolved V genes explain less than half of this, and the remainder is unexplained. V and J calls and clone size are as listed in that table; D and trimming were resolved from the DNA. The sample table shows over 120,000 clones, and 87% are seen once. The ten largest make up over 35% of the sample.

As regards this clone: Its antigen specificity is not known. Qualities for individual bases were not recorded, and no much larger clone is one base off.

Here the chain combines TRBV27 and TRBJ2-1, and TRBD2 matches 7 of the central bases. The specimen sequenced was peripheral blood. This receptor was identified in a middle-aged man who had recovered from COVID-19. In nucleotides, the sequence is TGTGCCAGCAGTTTGGAGCGGGGCACCTACAATGAGCAGTTCTTC. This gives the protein CASSLERGTYNEQFF.